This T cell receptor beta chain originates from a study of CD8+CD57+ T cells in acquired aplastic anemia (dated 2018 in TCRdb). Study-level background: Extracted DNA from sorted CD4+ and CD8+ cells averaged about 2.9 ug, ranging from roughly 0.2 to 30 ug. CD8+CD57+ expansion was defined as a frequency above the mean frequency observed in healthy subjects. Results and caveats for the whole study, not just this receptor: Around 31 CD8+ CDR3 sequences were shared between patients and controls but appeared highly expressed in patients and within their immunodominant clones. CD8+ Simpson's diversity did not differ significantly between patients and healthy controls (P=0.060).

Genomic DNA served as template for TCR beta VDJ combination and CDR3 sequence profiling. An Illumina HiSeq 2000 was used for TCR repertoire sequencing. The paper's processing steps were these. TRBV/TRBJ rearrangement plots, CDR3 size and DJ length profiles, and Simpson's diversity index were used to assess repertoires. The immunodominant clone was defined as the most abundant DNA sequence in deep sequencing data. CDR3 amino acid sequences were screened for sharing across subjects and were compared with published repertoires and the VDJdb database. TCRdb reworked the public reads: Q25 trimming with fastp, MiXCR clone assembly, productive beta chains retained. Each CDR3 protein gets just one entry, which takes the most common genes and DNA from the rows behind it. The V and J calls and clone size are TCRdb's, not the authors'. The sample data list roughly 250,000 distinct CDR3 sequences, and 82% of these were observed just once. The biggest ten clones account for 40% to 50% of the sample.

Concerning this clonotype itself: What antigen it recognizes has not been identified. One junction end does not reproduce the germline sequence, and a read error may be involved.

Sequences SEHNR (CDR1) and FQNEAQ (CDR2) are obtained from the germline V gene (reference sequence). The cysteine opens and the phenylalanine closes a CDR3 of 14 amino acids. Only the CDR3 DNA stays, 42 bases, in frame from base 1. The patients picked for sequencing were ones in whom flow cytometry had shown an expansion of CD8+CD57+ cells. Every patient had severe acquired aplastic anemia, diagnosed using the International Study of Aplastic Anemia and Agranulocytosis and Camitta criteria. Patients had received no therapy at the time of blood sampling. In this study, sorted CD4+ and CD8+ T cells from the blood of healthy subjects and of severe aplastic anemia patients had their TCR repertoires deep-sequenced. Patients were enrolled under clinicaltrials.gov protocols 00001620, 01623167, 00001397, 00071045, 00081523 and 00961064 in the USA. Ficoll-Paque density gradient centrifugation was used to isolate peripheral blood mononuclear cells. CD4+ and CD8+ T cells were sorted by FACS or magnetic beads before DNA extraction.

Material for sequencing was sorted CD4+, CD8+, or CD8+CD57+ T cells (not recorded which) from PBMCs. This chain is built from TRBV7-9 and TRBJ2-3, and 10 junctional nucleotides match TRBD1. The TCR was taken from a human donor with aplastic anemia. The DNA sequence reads TGTGCCAGCAGCTCACCTGGGACAGGGGCCTATGGCTACTTT. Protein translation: CASSSPGTGAYGYF. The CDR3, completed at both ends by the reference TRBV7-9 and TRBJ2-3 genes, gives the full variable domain DTGVSQNPRHKITKRGQNVTFRCDPISEHNRLYWYRQTLGQGPEFLTYFQNEAQLEKSRLLSDRFSAERPKGSFSTLEIQRTEQGDSAMYLCASSSPGTGAYGYFGPGTRLTVL.